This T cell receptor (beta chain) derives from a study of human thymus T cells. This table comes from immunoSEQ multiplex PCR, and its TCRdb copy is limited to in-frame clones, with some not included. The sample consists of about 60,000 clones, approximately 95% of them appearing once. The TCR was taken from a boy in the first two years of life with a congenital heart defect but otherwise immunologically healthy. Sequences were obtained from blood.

The CDR3 reads CASRIQGTHTGELFF. The CDR3 bases are TGTGCCAGCAGAATACAGGGGACCCACACCGGGGAGCTGTTTTTT. J is TRBJ2-2 and V is TRBV6-5, with 7 nucleotides matching TRBD1. This CDR3 spans 15 amino acids. Germline CDR1 MNHEY, CDR2 SVGAGI. Trimming removed 6 bases from V and 3 bases from J; junction bases left unmatched: 7.